This TCR beta chain is drawn from a study of beta chain features in type 1 diabetes. Study summary: All samples combined gave around 100,000,000 sorted cells for examination.

The study's findings and limits: Fewer junction insertions and more nucleotide deletions appeared in type 1 diabetes patients.

CD4+ naive, central memory, regulatory and stem cell-like memory subsets were isolated by sorting on CD45RO/CCR7/CD25/CD127/CD95/CD27. Sequencing targeted expressed TCRB transcripts, as all isolated RNA had been reverse transcribed. Several million reads on average were seen across naive, central memory and regulatory T cell samples. Profiling relied on immunoSEQ multiplex PCR, and the TCRdb table lists in-frame clones only, not all of them. The data contain more than 150,000 clones, less than 15% of them singletons. The CDR3 runs 12 residues. Losses at the gene ends were 6 bases for V and 7 bases for J; bases not matched to a gene: 4. Germline V gene data show CDR1 as SQVTM and CDR2 as ANQGSEA. This clone has only a few counts. The target antigen is unknown.

The receptor comes from a young woman in good health. Sequenced sample: central memory CD4+ T cells from blood. The chain employs TRBV29-1 and TRBJ1-2, with 11 bases matching TRBD1. CDR3 DNA: TGCAGCGTCGGGGGGACAGGGGGTGGCTACACCTTC. As protein: CSVGGTGGGYTF.